Listed below are T cell receptor beta chains from one sample, sequenced in a study of cytomegalovirus exposure and HLA in healthy donors. Generated by immunoSEQ multiplex PCR, the TCRdb table keeps only in-frame clones and is missing some. This sample has over 110,000 clones, with 70% to 90% found just once. Sequencing used PBMCs. The receptors were sampled from a woman aged 30 to 39 in good health and CMV-seronegative. Each CDR3 is given with its conserved first and last residue. Each record gives: clone size, D gene, V gene, J gene, CDR3 protein, CDR3 DNA. The D gene is left open where the match is weak. Some rows mark clone size as missing; the rest say once, few, many or name a class of expanded clone.

NA	TRBD1	TRBV4-2	TRBJ1-3	CASSQHTGDGGNTIYF	TGTGCCAGCAGCCAGCACACAGGGGATGGTGGAAACACCATATATTTT
few	NA	TRBV6-5	TRBJ1-1	CASRGLGSGTGAFF	TGTGCCAGCAGGGGACTTGGGAGCGGCACGGGGGCTTTCTTT
NA	TRBD1	TRBV9	TRBJ2-3	CASSAGQGGTDTQYF	TGTGCCAGCAGTGCAGGACAGGGGGGGACAGATACGCAGTATTTT
NA	TRBD2	TRBV19	TRBJ2-1	CASSIVGFSGVSYNEQFF	TGTGCCAGTAGTATAGTGGGGTTTAGCGGGGTCTCCTACAATGAGCAGTTCTTC
NA	TRBD1	TRBV6-1	TRBJ2-5	CASEDRALRETQYF	TGTGCCAGCGAGGACAGGGCGTTAAGGGAGACCCAGTACTTC
NA	TRBD1	TRBV28	TRBJ1-1	CASSLRSGTASPEAFF	TGTGCCAGCAGCCTACGTTCCGGGACAGCGAGCCCTGAAGCTTTCTTT
NA	NA	TRBV5-1	TRBJ2-5	CASSSRRSAGETQYF	TGCGCCAGCAGCAGCCGACGATCGGCGGGGGAGACCCAGTACTTC
NA	TRBD1	TRBV18	TRBJ2-5	CASSPRDRGTETQYF	TGTGCCAGCTCTCCAAGGGACAGGGGGACAGAGACCCAGTACTTC
once	TRBD1	TRBV28	TRBJ1-5	CASSLGTGVGQPQHF	TGTGCCAGCAGTTTAGGGACAGGGGTAGGTCAGCCCCAGCATTTT
NA	TRBD1	TRBV28	TRBJ1-2	CASSPLRTGASYGYTF	TGTGCCAGCAGTCCTCTTCGGACAGGGGCGAGCTATGGCTACACCTTC
NA	TRBD1	TRBV5-5	TRBJ1-1	CASSPRTGLNTEAFF	TGTGCCAGCAGCCCACGGACAGGGCTTAACACTGAAGCTTTCTTT
NA	NA	TRBV9	TRBJ1-2	CASSATTGNYGYTF	TGTGCCAGCAGCGCCACGACCGGGAACTATGGCTACACCTTC
NA	TRBD2	TRBV11-3	TRBJ2-1	CASSLTSGKLNEQFF	TGTGCCAGCAGCTTGACTAGCGGGAAGCTCAATGAGCAGTTCTTC
once	TRBD1	TRBV7-6	TRBJ2-7	CASSSGQAFAYEQYF	TGTGCCAGCAGCTCGGGACAGGCCTTTGCTTACGAGCAGTACTTC
few	TRBD1	TRBV18	TRBJ1-2	CASSTLQGAYGYTF	TGTGCCAGCTCAACGTTACAGGGGGCTTATGGCTACACCTTC
NA	NA	TRBV11-3	TRBJ2-2	CASSSSSTGELFF	TGTGCCAGCAGCTCTAGTAGCACCGGGGAGCTGTTTTTT
NA	TRBD1	TRBV7-9	TRBJ2-1	CASSPRDRGDEQFF	TGTGCCAGCAGCCCCCGGGACAGGGGCGATGAGCAGTTCTTC
few	NA	TRBV10-2	TRBJ2-1	CASSELSSEQFF	TGCGCCAGCAGTGAACTGTCATCCGAGCAGTTCTTC
once	NA	TRBV16	TRBJ1-2	CASSQMRSRIVGYTF	TGTGCCAGCAGCCAAATGAGATCCCGTATAGTTGGCTACACCTTC
NA	NA	TRBV20-1	TRBJ1-2	CSARRSLGYTF	TGCAGTGCTAGACGTTCTCTTGGCTACACCTTC
NA	NA	TRBV5-6	TRBJ1-2	CASSLEGVGYTF	TGTGCCAGCAGCTTGGAGGGGGTGGGCTACACCTTC
NA	NA	TRBV5-1	TRBJ2-7	CASSAGPDSSYEQYF	TGCGCCAGCAGCGCCGGACCCGACAGCTCCTACGAGCAGTACTTC
NA	NA	TRBV11-2	TRBJ2-7	CASSLGTGKSYEQYF	TGTGCCAGCAGCTTAGGGACTGGGAAGTCCTACGAGCAGTACTTC
NA	NA	TRBV2	TRBJ2-3	CASIFFTAGLTDTQYF	TGTGCCAGCATTTTCTTTACTGCGGGGCTCACAGATACGCAGTATTTT
NA	TRBD1	TRBV4-2	TRBJ1-3	CASSQDRDRDRGF	TGTGCCAGCAGCCAAGATCGGGACCGGGACAGGGGGTTT
once	TRBD1	TRBV13	TRBJ1-6	CASSLGQYNSPLHF	TGTGCCAGCAGCCTGGGACAGTATAATTCACCCCTCCACTTT
NA	TRBD1	TRBV2	TRBJ1-6	CASREDRVPSPLHF	TGTGCCAGCAGGGAAGACAGGGTACCCTCACCCCTCCACTTT
NA	TRBD2	TRBV9	TRBJ2-2	CASSVYPLAGKTGELFF	TGTGCCAGCAGCGTATATCCACTAGCGGGGAAAACCGGGGAGCTGTTTTTT
NA	TRBD1	TRBV2	TRBJ1-2	CASSEQWGQPTGYGYTF	TGTGCCAGCAGTGAACAATGGGGACAGCCCACGGGCTATGGCTACACCTTC
NA	TRBD2	TRBV27	TRBJ2-3	CASSLGLAGGWDTQYF	TGTGCCAGCAGTCTAGGACTAGCGGGGGGTTGGGATACGCAGTATTTT
NA	NA	TRBV7-6	TRBJ2-1	CASSLATRFNEQFF	TGTGCCAGCAGCTTAGCGACTCGGTTCAATGAGCAGTTCTTC
NA	TRBD1	TRBV5-4	TRBJ1-1	CASSFEGARGTEAFF	TGTGCCAGCAGCTTTGAGGGGGCTCGGGGCACTGAAGCTTTCTTT
NA	NA	TRBV18	TRBJ1-2	CASSPGAGYGYTF	TGTGCCAGCTCACCAGGGGCAGGCTATGGCTACACCTTC
NA	TRBD2	TRBV9	TRBJ2-3	CASSVVAGGADTQYF	TGTGCCAGCAGCGTAGTAGCGGGGGGCGCAGATACGCAGTATTTT
NA	NA	TRBV9	TRBJ2-5	CASSVTGFPQETQYF	TGTGCCAGCAGCGTAACGGGATTCCCGCAAGAGACCCAGTACTTC
NA	TRBD1	TRBV7-9	TRBJ2-7	CASSSGQGTYEQYF	TGTGCCAGCAGCTCGGGACAGGGGACCTACGAGCAGTACTTC
NA	NA	TRBV6-1	TRBJ2-2	CASSEVRTGELFF	TGTGCCAGCAGTGAAGTCCGGACCGGGGAGCTGTTTTTT
NA	NA	TRBV4-1	TRBJ1-2	CASSPGKPKTNGYTF	TGCGCCAGCAGCCCAGGGAAACCGAAAACTAATGGCTACACCTTC
once	NA	TRBV7-6	TRBJ2-7	CASSLVPGNEQYF	TGTGCCAGCAGCTTAGTACCAGGGAACGAGCAGTACTTC